The 18 T cell receptor beta chains given below trace back to one sample, sequenced in a study of CD8 T cells in Susac syndrome (dated by TCRdb to about 2019). Library method: the immunoSEQ multiplex PCR assay. RNA was extracted using the RNeasy kit, and 0.5 to 1 microgram was reverse transcribed with random hexamers. TCRdb applied fastp at Q25 and MiXCR to the public reads, then kept only in-frame beta chains. When rows share a CDR3 protein, they turn into one entry using the most common DNA and genes. The sample profile shows approximately 220,000 distinct CDR3 sequences; about 95% of them were found once. The ten top clones hold approximately 0.075% of the sample. Material for sequencing was CD4+ T cells from PBMCs. These receptors were taken from a human donor with multiple sclerosis.

V and J are TRBV27 and TRBJ2-5, with D possibly called TRBD1 or TRBD2 (5 bases each). Trimming shortened V by 8 bases and J by 1 base, and 11 bases separated the two germline ends. Germline V gene lookup returns CDR1 MNHEY and CDR2 SMNVEV (reference sequence). This CDR3 is 13 amino acids long. CDR3 loop: CASRDGLQETQYF. The CDR3 bases are TGTGCCAGCCGGGACGGACTCCAAGAGACCCAGTACTTC.

This sequence joins TRBV9 and TRBJ2-1; TRBD2 aligns across 9 bases. The CDR3 has 14 residues. V shed 3 bases, J shed 7 bases, and the junction held 5 bases outside the gene matches. Germline V lookup: CDR1 SGDLS, CDR2 YYNGEE. CDR3 sequence reads: CASSEGLAGNEQFF. The CDR3 nucleotides are TGTGCCAGCAGCGAGGGACTAGCTGGGAATGAGCAGTTCTTC.

The chain recombines TRBV18 with TRBJ1-1; D gene uncertain. CDR1 is KGHSH, CDR2 LQKENI, per germline. Trimming removed 3 bases from V and 6 bases from J, with 8 bases in between. This CDR3 has 12 residues. The CDR3 reads CASSPPTAEAFF. The DNA of the CDR3 is TGTGCCAGCTCACCTCCGACCGCTGAAGCTTTCTTT.

V is TRBV20-1 and J is TRBJ1-2; a possible D gene is TRBD1 (5 bases). V dropped 2 bases and J dropped 2 bases, with 9 bases sitting between them. This CDR3 spans 13 amino acids. CDR1 and CDR2 (germline): DFQATT, SNEGSKA (reference sequence). The CDR3 region is CSARLDTNYGYTF. CDR3 nucleotide sequence: TGCAGTGCTAGACTGGACACAAACTATGGCTACACCTTC.

The chain is built from TRBV7-3 and TRBJ1-5; D not certain. The germline V and J ends were trimmed by 2 bases and 4 bases, with 6 bases remaining between them. Germline lookup yields CDR1 SGHTA and CDR2 FQGTGA. The CDR3 covers 13 residues. The CDR3 loop reads CASSLDANQPQHF. CDR3 coding DNA: TGTGCCAGCAGCTTAGACGCGAATCAGCCCCAGCATTTT.

The chain links TRBV3-1 to TRBJ2-7, with TRBD2 matching over 8 bases. Germline CDR1 LGHDT, CDR2 YNNKEL (reference sequence). The CDR3 contains 14 residues. The J segment lost 5 bases and the V segment lost 1 base, leaving 4 bases of the junction unmatched. The CDR3 nucleotides are TGTGCCAGCAGCCAAGTAGCGGGGAGCAACGAGCAGTACTTC. The encoded protein is CASSQVAGSNEQYF.

The V and J genes are TRBV4-2 and TRBJ1-5, with D possibly being TRBD1 (5 bases). Trimming cost V 4 bases and J 4 bases, with 11 bases left between them. Germline CDR1 and CDR2: LGHNA and YNFKEQ. This CDR3 contains 14 residues. The CDR3, as DNA: TGTGCCAGCAGCCTGGGGCAGCCAAATCAGCCCCAGCATTTT. The encoded protein is CASSLGQPNQPQHF.

The genes are TRBV20-1 and TRBJ2-1, with TRBD2 identical over 16 bases. Germline CDR1 is DFQATT and CDR2 is SNEGSKA (reference sequence). The junction had 7 bases not matched to a gene; V was cut back by 7 bases and J by 4 bases. The CDR3 runs 16 residues. This CDR3 is CSVPGLAGGAYNEQFF. CDR3 DNA: TGCAGTGTCCCGGGACTAGCGGGGGGGGCTTACAATGAGCAGTTCTTC.

The chain links TRBV11-2 to TRBJ2-3; 10 bases agree with TRBD2. V shed 5 bases, J shed 13 bases, and the junction held 9 bases outside the gene matches. The V gene's germline CDR1 is SGHAT and CDR2 FQNNGV. The CDR3 covers 13 residues. In DNA, the CDR3 is TGTGCCAGCAGCCTAACGAGCGGGGGGGCTGAGTATTTT. This translates into CASSLTSGGAEYF.

The chain links TRBV25-1 to TRBJ1-6; D is uncertain. Germline V CDR1 and CDR2: MGHDK, SYGVNS. V was clipped by 8 bases and J by 8 bases, with 13 bases between them. This CDR3 comprises 13 residues. The CDR3 DNA sequence: TGTGCCAGCGGGAAGGCGAACGATTCACCCCTCCACTTT. Protein sequence: CASGKANDSPLHF.

The J gene is TRBJ1-2, the V gene TRBV29-1; D is ambiguous. The CDR3 is made up of 11 amino acids. Trimming cost V 4 bases and J 0 bases, with 3 bases left between them. CDR1 and CDR2 from the germline V gene are SQVTM and ANQGSEA. The CDR3 sequence: CSVGANYGYTF. The CDR3 region has the DNA TGCAGCGTTGGGGCTAACTATGGCTACACCTTC.

The rearrangement links TRBV12-3 or TRBV12-4 to TRBJ1-2, with D hard to call. Trimming took 5 bases from V and 3 from J, leaving 13 bases between them. CDR3 length equals 14 residues. This chain's CDR3 is CASSVNRRDYGYTF. The CDR3 DNA reads TGTGCCAGCAGTGTTAATCGGAGGGACTATGGCTACACCTTC.

The chain is built from TRBV5-1 and TRBJ1-2; the D gene is possibly TRBD1 (5 bases). Trimming stripped 4 bases from V and 2 bases from J, with 12 bases between. The germline V gene encodes CDR1 SGHRS and CDR2 YFSETQ. This CDR3 has 14 amino acids. The CDR3 sequence: CASSLMTENYGYTF. The DNA for the CDR3 is TGCGCCAGCAGCCTTATGACAGAAAACTATGGCTACACCTTC.

The J gene is TRBJ2-7, the V gene TRBV29-1, with 8 nucleotides matching TRBD1. The CDR3 is 14 residues long. CDR1 SQVTM and CDR2 ANQGSEA come from the germline V gene. V was clipped by 6 bases and J by 1 base; unmatched bases: 8. The CDR3 nucleotides are TGCAGCGTACTTACAACAGGGGGGTCCTACGAGCAGTACTTC. Translated: CSVLTTGGSYEQYF.

V and J are TRBV15 and TRBJ2-3; D not certain. Looked up from germline, CDR1 is LNHNV and CDR2 is YYDKDF (reference sequence). The CDR3 is 14 amino acids. V lost 6 bases to trimming and J lost 3 bases, with 13 bases between them. The DNA for the CDR3 is TGTGCCACCAGTATAATACGAGGTACAGATACGCAGTATTTT. Its translation: CATSIIRGTDTQYF.

The chain recombines TRBV29-1 with TRBJ1-2; 7 nucleotides align to TRBD1. Germline V gene data show CDR1 as SQVTM and CDR2 as ANQGSEA. This CDR3 is 11 amino acids long. Trimming cost V 6 bases and J 6 bases; bases outside gene matches: 4. The CDR3 DNA reads as TGCAGCGTCTCAGGGGGAGATGGCTACACCTTC. As protein: CSVSGGDGYTF.

This clonotype has a single count. This chain connects TRBV3-1 to TRBJ1-1; D is unresolved. The CDR3 runs to 11 residues. Germline CDR1 is LGHDT and CDR2 is YNNKEL (reference sequence). V gave up 7 bases and J gave up 6 bases, with 9 bases separating them. The CDR3 DNA is TGTGCCAGCACTTCAAGTTCTGAAGCTTTCTTT. Translated, it gives CASTSSSEAFF.

The chain employs TRBV10-3 and TRBJ2-3; 7 bases line up with TRBD2. This CDR3 is built from 15 residues. Germline CDR1 reads ENHRY; CDR2 reads SYGVKD. V lost 3 bases, J lost 3 bases, and 6 bases stayed unmatched. The CDR3 sequence is CAISEGLAETDTQYF. The CDR3 DNA is TGTGCCATCAGTGAAGGTCTAGCGGAAACAGATACGCAGTATTTT.